This T cell receptor beta chain appears in the sequencing data of a study of breast tumors, draining lymph nodes, adjacent tissues. General study results and limits: Compared with basal-like, luminal-like tumors shared significantly more repertoire with nontumor tissue. That most tumor T cells come from lymph nodes remained unproven. Tumor TCR diversity was below lymph nodes but above nontumor tissue. Findings are consistent with lymph node origin and intratumoral expansion of most tumor T cells.

This clonotype came up many times. The antigen remains undetermined. There are 17 residues in the CDR3. CDR1 is SNHLY and CDR2 is FYNNEI in the germline V gene. With 5 bases clipped from V and 2 bases from J, the junction kept 11 bases outside the gene matches. TCRdb re-called the multiplex PCR reads through MiXCR, storing one row per CDR3 protein. There are over 100,000 distinct CDR3 sequences in the sample; under 25% occur only once, and roughly 2.8% lies in the top ten. The lymph nodes were axillary draining lymph nodes from breast cancer patients. Sequencing was performed on axillary lymph node tissue. The clonotype originates from a female donor with breast cancer. Some clones in this sample may be carry-over from other donors' samples. The J gene is TRBJ2-7, the V gene TRBV2; TRBD2 matches at 11 bases. CDR3 coding DNA: TGTGCCAGCAGTCAACTCCATGCTAGCGGGAGGCCCTACGAGCAGTACTTC. It translates to CASSQLHASGRPYEQYF. Full variable domain (rest looked up from reference TRBV2 and TRBJ2-7): EPEVTQTPSHQVTQMGQEVILRCVPISNHLYFYWYRQILGQKVEFLVSFYNNEISEKSEIFDDQFSVERPDGSNFTLKIRSTKLEDSAMYFCASSQLHASGRPYEQYFGPGTRLTVT.